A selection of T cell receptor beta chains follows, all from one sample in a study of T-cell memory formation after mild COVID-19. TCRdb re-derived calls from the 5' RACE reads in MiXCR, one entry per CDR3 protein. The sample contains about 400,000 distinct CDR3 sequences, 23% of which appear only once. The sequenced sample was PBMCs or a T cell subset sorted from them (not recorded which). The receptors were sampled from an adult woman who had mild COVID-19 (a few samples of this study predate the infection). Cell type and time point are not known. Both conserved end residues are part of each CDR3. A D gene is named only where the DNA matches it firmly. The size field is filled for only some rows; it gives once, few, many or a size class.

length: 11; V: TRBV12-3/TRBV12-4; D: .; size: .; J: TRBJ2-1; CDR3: CASRFRLEQFF; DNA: TGTGCCAGCAGGTTTAGACTTGAGCAGTTCTTC
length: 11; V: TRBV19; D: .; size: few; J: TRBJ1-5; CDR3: CATGPLQPQHF; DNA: TGTGCCACGGGACCTCTTCAGCCCCAGCATTTT
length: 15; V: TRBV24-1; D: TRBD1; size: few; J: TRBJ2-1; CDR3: CATSDADRDRDEQFF; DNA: TGTGCCACCAGTGATGCGGACAGGGACCGCGATGAGCAGTTCTTC
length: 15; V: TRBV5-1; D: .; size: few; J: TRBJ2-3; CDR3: CASSLAAPAADTQYF; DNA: TGCGCCAGCAGCTTGGCCGCACCGGCCGCAGATACGCAGTATTTT
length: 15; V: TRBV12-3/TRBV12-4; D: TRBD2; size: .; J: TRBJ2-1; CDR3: CASSRTSGAFYEQFF; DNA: TGTGCCAGCAGCAGGACTAGCGGAGCTTTCTATGAGCAGTTCTTC
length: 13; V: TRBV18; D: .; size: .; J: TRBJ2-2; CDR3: CASSHRDTGELFF; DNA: TGTGCCAGCTCACACAGGGACACCGGGGAGCTGTTTTTT
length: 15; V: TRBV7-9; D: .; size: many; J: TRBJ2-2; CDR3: CASSPTGRDTGELFF; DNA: TGTGCCAGCAGCCCGACAGGGAGGGACACCGGGGAGCTGTTTTTT
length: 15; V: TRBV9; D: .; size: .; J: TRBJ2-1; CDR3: CASSADVGGYNEQFF; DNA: TGTGCCAGCAGCGCAGACGTAGGAGGTTACAATGAGCAGTTCTTC
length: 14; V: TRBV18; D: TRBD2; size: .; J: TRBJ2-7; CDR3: CASSASGRPYEQYF; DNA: TGTGCCAGCTCAGCTAGCGGGCGCCCCTACGAGCAGTACTTC
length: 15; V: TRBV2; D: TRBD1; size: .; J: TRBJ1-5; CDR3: CASSETETGGQPQHF; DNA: TGTGCCAGCAGTGAGACCGAGACAGGGGGCCAGCCCCAGCATTTT